This T cell receptor beta chain was sequenced in a study of blood T cell repertoires in COVID-19. Source study methods: Nucleated cell number was recorded as an estimate derived from reference gene primer amplification. Measured with immunoSEQ multiplex PCR; TCRdb has only the in-frame clones, and not every one. That table supplies the V and J calls and clone size; D and trimming were determined from the DNA. The sample contains a few hundred thousand clones, roughly 86% of which appear only once. Germline CDR1 and CDR2: SGHTA and FQGTGA. The trim removed 5 bases at V and 3 bases at J, leaving 15 bases unmatched. The CDR3 is made up of 18 amino acids.

The source of this sequence is a man in his forties or fifties in a cohort exposed to, infected with or recovered from COVID-19 (not recorded which). This chain connects TRBV7-3 to TRBJ2-3, with 9 bases fitting TRBD2. The sequencing input was PBMCs or T cells enriched from blood (not recorded which). CDR3 sequence reads: CASSLAVGGRAVTDTQYF. The DNA for the CDR3 is TGTGCCAGCAGCCTAGCTGTTGGCGGGAGGGCCGTGACAGATACGCAGTATTTT.